The entry that follows covers one T cell receptor beta chain sequence. Its antigen is unknown. Trimming removed 4 bases from V and 0 bases from J; junction bases left unmatched: 8. Germline CDR1 and CDR2: MGHRA and YSYEKL. This CDR3 has 16 residues. This sample stems from a study of a mutant IDH1 vaccine in newly diagnosed glioma. About the research overall: The study gave patients eight vaccinations in weeks 1, 3, 5, 7, 11, 15, 19, 23. Patients previously underwent radiotherapy, temozolomide, or both, and most underwent both. Following radiotherapy alone, or alongside temozolomide cycles, vaccination was started after an interval of 4-6 weeks.

Time point defined: week 23, last vaccination. In every dose of vaccine, 300 ug of mutant IDH1 20-mer peptide was given alongside topical imiquimod. The repertoire was sequenced with immunoSEQ multiplex PCR; TCRdb's copy has only in-frame clones and lacks some. The profile shows 50,000 to 70,000 clones, 75% to 90% of them singletons. This receptor was obtained from a man younger than 35 with glioma. The rearrangement uses TRBV4-1 and TRBJ2-7, with TRBD2 matching 8 bases. Specimen: PBMCs, collected from a glioma patient whose treatment included an IDH1 peptide vaccine. This CDR3 reads CASSPSRGALSYEQYF. CDR3 nucleotides: TGCGCCAGCAGCCCTTCGCGGGGGGCCCTCTCCTACGAGCAGTACTTC.